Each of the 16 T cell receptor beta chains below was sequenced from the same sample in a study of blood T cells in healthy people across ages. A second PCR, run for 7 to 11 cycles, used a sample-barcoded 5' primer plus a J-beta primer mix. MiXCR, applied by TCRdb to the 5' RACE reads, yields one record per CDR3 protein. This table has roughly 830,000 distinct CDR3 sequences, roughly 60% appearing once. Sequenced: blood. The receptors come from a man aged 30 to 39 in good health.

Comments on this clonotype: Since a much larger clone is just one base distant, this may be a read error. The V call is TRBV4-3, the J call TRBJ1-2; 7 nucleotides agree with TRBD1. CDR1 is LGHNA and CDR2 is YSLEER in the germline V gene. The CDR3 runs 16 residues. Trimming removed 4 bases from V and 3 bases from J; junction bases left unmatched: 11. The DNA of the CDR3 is TGCGCCAGCAGCCGAAATACCGGGACAGTCTACTATGGCTACACCTTC. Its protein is CASSRNTGTVYYGYTF.

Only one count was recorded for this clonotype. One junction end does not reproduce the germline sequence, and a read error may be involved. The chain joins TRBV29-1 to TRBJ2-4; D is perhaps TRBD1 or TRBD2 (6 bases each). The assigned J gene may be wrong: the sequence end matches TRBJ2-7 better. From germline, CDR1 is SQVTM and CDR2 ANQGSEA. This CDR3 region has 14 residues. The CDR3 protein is CSVQEGGYAYEQYF. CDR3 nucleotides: TGCAGCGTTCAAGAGGGGGGCTACGCCTACGAGCAGTACTTC.

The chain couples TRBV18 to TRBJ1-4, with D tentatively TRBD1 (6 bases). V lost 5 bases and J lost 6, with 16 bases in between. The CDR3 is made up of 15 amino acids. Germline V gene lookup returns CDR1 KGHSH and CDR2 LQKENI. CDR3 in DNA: TGTGCCAGCTCATCCGGACAGCTAGCTTATGAAAAACTGTTTTTT. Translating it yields CASSSGQLAYEKLFF.

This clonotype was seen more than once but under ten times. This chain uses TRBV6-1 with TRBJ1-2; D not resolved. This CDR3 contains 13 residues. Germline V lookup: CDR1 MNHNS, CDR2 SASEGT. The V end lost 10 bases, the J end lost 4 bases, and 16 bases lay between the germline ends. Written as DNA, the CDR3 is TGTGCCACAACATTACGGGGTATCTATGGCTACACCTTC. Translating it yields CATTLRGIYGYTF.

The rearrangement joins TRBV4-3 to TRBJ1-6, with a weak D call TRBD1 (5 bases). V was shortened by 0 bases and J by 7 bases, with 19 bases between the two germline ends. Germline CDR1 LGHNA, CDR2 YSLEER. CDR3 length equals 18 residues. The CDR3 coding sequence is TGCGCCAGCAGCCAAGATCTCAGAAGAGGGAGGGACAATTCACCCCTCCACTTT. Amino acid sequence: CASSQDLRRGRDNSPLHF.

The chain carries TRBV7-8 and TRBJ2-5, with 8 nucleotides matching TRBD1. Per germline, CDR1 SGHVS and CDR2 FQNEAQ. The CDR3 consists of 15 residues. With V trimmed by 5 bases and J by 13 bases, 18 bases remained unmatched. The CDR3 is CASSPPTGVAVERYF. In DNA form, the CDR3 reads TGTGCCAGCAGCCCCCCGACAGGGGTAGCGGTCGAGCGGTACTTC.

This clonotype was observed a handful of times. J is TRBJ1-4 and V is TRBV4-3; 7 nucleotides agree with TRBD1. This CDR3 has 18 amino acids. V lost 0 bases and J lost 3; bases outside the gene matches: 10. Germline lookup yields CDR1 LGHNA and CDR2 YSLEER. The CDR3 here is CASSQDLTGSRANEKLFF. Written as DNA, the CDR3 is TGCGCCAGCAGCCAAGATTTGACAGGGAGTCGAGCTAATGAAAAACTGTTTTTT.

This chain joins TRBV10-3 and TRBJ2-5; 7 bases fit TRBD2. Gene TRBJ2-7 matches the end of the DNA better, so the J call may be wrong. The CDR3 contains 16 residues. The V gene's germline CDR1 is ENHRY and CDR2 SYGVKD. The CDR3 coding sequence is TGTGCCATCAGTCCAACCGGCGGGGGTAATGCCTACGAGCAGTACTTC. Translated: CAISPTGGGNAYEQYF.

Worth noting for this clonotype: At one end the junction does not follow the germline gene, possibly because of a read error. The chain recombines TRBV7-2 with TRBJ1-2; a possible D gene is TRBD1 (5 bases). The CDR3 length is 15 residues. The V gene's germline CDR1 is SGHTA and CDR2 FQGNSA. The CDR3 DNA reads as TGTGCCAGCAGCCGTCGGCGGGGGGTCAACTATGGCTACACCTTT. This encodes CASSRRRGVNYGYTF.

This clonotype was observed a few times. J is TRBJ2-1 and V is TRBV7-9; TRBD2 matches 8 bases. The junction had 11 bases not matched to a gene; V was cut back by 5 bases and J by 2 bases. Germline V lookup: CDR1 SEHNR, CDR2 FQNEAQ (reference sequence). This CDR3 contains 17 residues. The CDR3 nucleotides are TGTGCCAGCAGCCATGGACTAGCCCCAGGCCCCTACAATGAGCAGTTCTTC. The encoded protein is CASSHGLAPGPYNEQFF.

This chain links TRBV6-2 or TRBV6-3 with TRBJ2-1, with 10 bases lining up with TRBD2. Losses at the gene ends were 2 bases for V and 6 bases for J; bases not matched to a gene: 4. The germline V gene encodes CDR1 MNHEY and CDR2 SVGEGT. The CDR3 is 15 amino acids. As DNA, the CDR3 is TGTGCCAGCAGTTACATAGAGCGGGGGGGCAATGAGCAGTTCTTC. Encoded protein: CASSYIERGGNEQFF.

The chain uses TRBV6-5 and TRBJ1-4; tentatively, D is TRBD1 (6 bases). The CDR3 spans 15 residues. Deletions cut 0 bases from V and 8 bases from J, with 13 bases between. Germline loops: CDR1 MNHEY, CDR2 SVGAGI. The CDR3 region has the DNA TGTGCCAGCAGTTACTCCCAGGGGCGGGGAGAAAAACTGTTTTTT. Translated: CASSYSQGRGEKLFF.

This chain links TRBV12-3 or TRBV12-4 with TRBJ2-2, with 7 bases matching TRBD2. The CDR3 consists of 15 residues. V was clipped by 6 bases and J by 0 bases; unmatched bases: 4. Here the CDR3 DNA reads TGTGCCAGCAGCCAAGGACTAGCGAACACCGGGGAGCTGTTTTTT. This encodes CASSQGLANTGELFF.

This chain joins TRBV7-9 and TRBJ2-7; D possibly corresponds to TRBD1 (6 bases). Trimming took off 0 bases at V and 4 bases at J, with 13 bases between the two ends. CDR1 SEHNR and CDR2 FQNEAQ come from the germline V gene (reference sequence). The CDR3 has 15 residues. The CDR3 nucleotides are TGTGCCAGCAGCTTAGCGAGGACAGAAGATTACGAGCAGTACTTC. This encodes CASSLARTEDYEQYF.

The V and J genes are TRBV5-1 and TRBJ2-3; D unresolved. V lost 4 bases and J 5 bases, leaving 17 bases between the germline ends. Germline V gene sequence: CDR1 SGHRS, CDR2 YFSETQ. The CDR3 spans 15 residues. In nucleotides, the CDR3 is TGCGCCAGCAGCGAGAACCCTAGTCAGGAAGATACGCAGTATTTT. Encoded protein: CASSENPSQEDTQYF. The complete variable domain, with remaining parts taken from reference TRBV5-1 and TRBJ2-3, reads KAGVTQTPRYLIKTRGQQVTLSCSPISGHRSVSWYQQTPGQGLQFLFEYFSETQRNKGNFPGRFSGRQFSNSRSEMNVSTLELGDSALYLCASSENPSQEDTQYFGPGTRLTVL.

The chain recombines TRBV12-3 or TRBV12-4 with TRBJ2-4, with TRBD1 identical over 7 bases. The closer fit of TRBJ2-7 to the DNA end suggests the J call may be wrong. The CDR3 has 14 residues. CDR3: CASSPMGQIYEQYF. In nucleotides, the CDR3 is TGTGCCAGCAGCCCAATGGGACAGATCTACGAGCAGTACTTC.